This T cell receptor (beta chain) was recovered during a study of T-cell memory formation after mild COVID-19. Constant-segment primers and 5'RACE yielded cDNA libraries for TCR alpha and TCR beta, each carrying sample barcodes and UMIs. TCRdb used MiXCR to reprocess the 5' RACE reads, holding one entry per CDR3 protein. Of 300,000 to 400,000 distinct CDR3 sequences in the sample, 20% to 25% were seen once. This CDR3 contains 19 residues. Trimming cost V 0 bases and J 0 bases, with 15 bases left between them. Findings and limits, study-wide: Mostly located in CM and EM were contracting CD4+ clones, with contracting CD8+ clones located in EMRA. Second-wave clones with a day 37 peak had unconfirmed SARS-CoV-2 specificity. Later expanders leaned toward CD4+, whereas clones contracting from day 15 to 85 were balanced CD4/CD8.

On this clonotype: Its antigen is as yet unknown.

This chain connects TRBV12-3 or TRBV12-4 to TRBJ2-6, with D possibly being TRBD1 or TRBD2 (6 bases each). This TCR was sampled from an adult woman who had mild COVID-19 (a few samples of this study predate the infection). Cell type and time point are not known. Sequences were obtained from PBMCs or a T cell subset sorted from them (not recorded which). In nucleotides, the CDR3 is TGTGCCAGCAGTTTAGCGCTCGGGGGCGAGAGCTCTGGGGCCAACGTCCTGACTTTC. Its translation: CASSLALGGESSGANVLTF.